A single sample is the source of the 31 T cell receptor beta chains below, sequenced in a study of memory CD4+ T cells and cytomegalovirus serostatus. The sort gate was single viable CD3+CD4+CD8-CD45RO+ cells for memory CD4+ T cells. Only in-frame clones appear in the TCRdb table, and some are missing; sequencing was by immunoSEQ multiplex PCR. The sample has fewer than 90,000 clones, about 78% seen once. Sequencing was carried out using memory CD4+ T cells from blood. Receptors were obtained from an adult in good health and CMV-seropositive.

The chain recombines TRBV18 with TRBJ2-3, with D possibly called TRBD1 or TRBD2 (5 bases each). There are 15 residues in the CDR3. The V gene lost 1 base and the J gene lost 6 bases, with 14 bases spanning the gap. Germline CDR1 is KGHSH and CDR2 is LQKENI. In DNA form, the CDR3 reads TGTGCCAGCTCACCACGGGACGGTCTGGCCGATACGCAGTATTTT. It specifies CASSPRDGLADTQYF.

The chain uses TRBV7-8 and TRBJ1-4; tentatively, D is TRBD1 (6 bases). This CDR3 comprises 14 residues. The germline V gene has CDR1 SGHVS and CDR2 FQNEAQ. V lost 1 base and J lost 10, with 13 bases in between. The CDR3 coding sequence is TGTGCCAGCAGCTTAGGTGGTAGGGGGGGAAAACTGTTTTTT. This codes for CASSLGGRGGKLFF.

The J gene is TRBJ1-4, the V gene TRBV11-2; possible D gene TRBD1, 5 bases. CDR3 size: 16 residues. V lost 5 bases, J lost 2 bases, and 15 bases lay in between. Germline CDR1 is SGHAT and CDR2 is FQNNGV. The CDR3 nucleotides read TGTGCCAGCAGCCTCGGCCGAGGGGCTACTAATGAAAAACTGTTTTTT. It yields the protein CASSLGRGATNEKLFF.

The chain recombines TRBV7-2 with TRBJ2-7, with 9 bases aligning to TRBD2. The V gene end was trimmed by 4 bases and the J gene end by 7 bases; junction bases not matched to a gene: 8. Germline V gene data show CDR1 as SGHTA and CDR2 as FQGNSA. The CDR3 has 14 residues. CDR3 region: CASSSASGVKEQYV. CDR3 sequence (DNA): TGTGCCAGCAGCTCCGCTAGCGGGGTGAAGGAGCAGTACGTC.

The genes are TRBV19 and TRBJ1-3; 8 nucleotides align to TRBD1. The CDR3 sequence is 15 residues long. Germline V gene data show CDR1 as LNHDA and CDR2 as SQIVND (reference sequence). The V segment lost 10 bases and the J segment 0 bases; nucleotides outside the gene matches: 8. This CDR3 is CAIRDRSSSGNTIYF. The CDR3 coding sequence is TGTGCCATACGGGACAGGTCGAGCTCTGGAAACACCATATATTTT.

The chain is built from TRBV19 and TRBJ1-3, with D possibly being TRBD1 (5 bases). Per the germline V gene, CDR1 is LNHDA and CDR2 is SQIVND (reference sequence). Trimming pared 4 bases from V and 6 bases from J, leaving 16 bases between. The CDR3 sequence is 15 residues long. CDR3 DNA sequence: TGTGCCAGTAGTACGGACACTTCTTCGGCAAACACCATATATTTT. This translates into CASSTDTSSANTIYF.

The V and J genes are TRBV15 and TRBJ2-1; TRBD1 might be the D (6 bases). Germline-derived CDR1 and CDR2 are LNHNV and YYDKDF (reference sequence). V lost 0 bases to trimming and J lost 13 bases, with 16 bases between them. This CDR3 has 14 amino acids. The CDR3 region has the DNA TGTGCCACCAGCAGAGACCTCGGGACACTCGGACAGTTCTTC. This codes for CATSRDLGTLGQFF.

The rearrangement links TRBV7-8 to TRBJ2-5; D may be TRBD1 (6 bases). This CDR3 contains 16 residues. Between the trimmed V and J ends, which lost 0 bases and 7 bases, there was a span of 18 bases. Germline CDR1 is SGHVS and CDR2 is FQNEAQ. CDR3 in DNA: TGTGCCAGCAGCTTAGCGCCGCAGGGGTCTGGGGGGACCCAGTACTTC. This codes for CASSLAPQGSGGTQYF.

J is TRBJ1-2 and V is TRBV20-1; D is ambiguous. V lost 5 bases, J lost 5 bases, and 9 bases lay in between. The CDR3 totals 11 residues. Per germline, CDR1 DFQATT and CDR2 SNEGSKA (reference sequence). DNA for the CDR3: TGCAGTGCTGGACGCCGGTATGGCTACACCTTC. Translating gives CSAGRRYGYTF.

CDR3 region: CASSIEWDTDTQYF. CDR3 in DNA: TGTGCCAGTAGTATCGAATGGGACACAGATACGCAGTATTTT. The chain is built from TRBV19 and TRBJ2-3, with D unresolved. This CDR3 comprises 14 residues. V lost 3 bases and J 2 bases, leaving 9 bases between the germline ends. Germline assignment: CDR1 LNHDA and CDR2 SQIVND (reference sequence). Based on the CDR3 plus reference TRBV19 and TRBJ2-3, the full variable domain is DGGITQSPKYLFRKEGQNVTLSCEQNLNHDAMYWYRQDPGQGLRLIYYSQIVNDFQKGDIAEGYSVSREKKESFPLTVTSAQKNPTAFYLCASSIEWDTDTQYFGPGTRLTVL.

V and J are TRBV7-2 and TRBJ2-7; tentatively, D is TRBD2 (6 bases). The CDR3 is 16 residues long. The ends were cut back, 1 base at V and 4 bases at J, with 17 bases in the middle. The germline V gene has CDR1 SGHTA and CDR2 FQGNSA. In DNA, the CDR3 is TGTGCCAGCAGCTTAGGGGGGGACCCATCGAAATACGAGCAGTACGTC. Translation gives CASSLGGDPSKYEQYV.

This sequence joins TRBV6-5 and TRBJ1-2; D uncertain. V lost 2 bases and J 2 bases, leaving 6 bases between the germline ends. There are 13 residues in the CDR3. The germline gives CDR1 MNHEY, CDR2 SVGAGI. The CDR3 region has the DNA TGTGCCAGCAGTTACGGGAGAAACTATGGCTACACCTTC. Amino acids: CASSYGRNYGYTF.

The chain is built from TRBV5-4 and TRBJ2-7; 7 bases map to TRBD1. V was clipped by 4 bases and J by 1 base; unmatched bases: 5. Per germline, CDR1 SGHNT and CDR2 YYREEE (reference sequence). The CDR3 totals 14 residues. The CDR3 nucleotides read TGTGCCAGCAGCCGGGACAGCTATTCCTACGAGCAGTACTTC. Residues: CASSRDSYSYEQYF. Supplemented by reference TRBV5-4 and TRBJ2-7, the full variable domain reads ETGVTQSPTHLIKTRGQQVTLRCSSQSGHNTVSWYQQALGQGPQFIFQYYREEENGRGNFPPRFSGLQFPNYSSELNVNALELDDSALYLCASSRDSYSYEQYFGPGTRLTVT.

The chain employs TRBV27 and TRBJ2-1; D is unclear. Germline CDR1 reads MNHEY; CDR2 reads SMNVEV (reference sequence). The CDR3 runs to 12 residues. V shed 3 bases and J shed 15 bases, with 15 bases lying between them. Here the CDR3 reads CASSFGLGVPFF. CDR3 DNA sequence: TGTGCCAGCAGTTTTGGCCTAGGAGTACCGTTCTTC.

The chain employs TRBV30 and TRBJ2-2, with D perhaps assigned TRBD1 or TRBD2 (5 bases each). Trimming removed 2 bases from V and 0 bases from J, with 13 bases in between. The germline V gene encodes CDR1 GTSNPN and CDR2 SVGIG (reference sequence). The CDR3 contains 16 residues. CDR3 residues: CAWSITGRPNTGELFF. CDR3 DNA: TGTGCCTGGAGTATAACGGGACGTCCGAACACCGGGGAGCTGTTTTTT.

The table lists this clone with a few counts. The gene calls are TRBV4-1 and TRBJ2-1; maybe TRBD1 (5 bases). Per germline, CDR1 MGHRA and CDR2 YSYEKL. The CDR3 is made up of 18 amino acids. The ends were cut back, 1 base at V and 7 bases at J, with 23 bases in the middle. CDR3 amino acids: CASSQVDLGFTGQNEQFF. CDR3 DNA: TGCGCCAGCAGCCAAGTAGATTTGGGGTTTACAGGCCAAAATGAGCAGTTCTTC.

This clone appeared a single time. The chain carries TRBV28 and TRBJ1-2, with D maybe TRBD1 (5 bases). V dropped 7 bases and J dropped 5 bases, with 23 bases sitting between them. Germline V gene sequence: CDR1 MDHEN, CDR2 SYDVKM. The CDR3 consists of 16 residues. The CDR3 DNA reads TGTGCCAGCACCGTACCCGGGACCCTAATCGGGTATGGCTACACCTTC. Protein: CASTVPGTLIGYGYTF.

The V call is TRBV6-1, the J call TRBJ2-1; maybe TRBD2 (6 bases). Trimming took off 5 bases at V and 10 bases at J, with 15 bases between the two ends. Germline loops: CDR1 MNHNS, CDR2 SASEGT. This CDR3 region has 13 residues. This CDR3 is CASSRSWAGEQFF. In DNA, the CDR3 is TGTGCCAGCAGTCGCTCTTGGGCGGGAGAGCAGTTCTTC.

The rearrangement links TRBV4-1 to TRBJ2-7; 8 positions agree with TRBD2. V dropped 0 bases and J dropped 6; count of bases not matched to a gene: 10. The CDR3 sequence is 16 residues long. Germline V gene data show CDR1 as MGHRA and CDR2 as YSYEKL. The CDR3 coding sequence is TGCGCCAGCAGCCAAGAAACGGGAGGGGGGTCTCGCGAGCAGTACGTC. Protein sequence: CASSQETGGGSREQYV.

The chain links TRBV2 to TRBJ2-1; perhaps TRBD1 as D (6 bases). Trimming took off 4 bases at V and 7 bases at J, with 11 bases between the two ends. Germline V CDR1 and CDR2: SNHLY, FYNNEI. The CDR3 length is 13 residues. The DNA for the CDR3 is TGTGCCAGCAGTGGCCAGGGGAGAAATGAGCAGTTCTTC. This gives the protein CASSGQGRNEQFF.

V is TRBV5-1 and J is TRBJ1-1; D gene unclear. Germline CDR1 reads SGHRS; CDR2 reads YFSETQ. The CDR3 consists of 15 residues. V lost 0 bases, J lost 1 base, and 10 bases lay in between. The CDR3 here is CASSLALSGNTEAFF. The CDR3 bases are TGCGCCAGCAGCTTGGCTTTGTCGGGGAACACTGAAGCTTTCTTT. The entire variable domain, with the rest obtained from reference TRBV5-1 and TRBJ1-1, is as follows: KAGVTQTPRYLIKTRGQQVTLSCSPISGHRSVSWYQQTPGQGLQFLFEYFSETQRNKGNFPGRFSGRQFSNSRSEMNVSTLELGDSALYLCASSLALSGNTEAFFGQGTRLTVV.

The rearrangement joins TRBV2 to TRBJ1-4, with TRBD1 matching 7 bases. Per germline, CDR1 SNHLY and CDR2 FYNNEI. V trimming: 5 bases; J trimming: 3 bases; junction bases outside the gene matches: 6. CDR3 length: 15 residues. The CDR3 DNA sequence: TGTGCCAGCAGTCAGGGGGTTTTATCTAATGAAAAACTGTTTTTT. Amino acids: CASSQGVLSNEKLFF.

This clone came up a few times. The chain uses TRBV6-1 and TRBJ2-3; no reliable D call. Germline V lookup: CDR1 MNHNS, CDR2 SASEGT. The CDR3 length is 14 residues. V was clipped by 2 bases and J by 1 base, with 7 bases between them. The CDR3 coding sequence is TGTGCCAGCAGTGAATACCAGCGCACAGATACGCAGTATTTT. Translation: CASSEYQRTDTQYF.

In nucleotides, the CDR3 is TGTGCCAGCAGCACCGGGACTAGCGGGGGAAGGGAGACCCAGTACTTC. Protein sequence: CASSTGTSGGRETQYF. V is TRBV11-2 and J is TRBJ2-5; TRBD2 aligns across 14 bases. The germline gives CDR1 SGHAT, CDR2 FQNNGV. V gave up 5 bases and J gave up 5 bases; unmatched junction bases: 7. There are 16 residues in the CDR3.

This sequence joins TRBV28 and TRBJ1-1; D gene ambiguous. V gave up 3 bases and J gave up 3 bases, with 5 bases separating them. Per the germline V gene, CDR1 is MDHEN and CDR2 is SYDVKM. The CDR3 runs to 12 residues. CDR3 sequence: CASSLGHTEAFF. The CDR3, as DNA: TGTGCCAGCAGTTTGGGTCACACTGAAGCTTTCTTT.

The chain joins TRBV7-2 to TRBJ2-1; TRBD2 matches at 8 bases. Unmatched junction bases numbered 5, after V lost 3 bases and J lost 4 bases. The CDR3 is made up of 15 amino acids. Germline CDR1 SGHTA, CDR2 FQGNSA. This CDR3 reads CASSFRAGEYNEQFF. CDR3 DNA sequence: TGTGCCAGCAGCTTTAGAGCGGGAGAGTACAATGAGCAGTTCTTC.

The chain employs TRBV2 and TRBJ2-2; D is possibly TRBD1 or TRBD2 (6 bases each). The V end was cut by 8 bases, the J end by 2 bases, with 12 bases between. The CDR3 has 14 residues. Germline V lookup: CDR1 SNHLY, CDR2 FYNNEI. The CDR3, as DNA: TGTGCCAGCTGGAGGGGGGTAAACACCGGGGAGCTGTTTTTT. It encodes CASWRGVNTGELFF.

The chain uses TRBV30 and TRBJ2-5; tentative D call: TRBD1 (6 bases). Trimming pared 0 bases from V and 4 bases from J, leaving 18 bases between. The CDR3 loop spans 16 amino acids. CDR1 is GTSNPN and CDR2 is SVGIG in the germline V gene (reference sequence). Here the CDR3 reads CAWSVWVSRGGETQYF. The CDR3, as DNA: TGTGCCTGGAGTGTATGGGTCAGCAGAGGGGGAGAGACCCAGTACTTC.

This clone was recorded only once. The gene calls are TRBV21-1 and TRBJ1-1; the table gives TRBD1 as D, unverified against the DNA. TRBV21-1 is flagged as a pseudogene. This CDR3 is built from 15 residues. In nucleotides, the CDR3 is TGTGCCAGCAGCAAAGGGGGACAGGGTCGGCTAAAAGCTTTCTTT. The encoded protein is CASSKGGQGRLKAFF.

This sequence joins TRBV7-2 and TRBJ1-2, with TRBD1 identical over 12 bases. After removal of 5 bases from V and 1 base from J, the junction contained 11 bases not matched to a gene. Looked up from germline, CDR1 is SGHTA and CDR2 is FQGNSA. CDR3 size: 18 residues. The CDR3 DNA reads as TGTGCCAGCAGCAAAACCGGGACAGGGGGCACCTATAACTATGGCTACACCTTC. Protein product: CASSKTGTGGTYNYGYTF.

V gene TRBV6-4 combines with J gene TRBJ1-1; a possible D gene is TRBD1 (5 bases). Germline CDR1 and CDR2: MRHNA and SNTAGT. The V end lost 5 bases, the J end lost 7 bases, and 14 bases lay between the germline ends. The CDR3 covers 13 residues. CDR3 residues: CASSRLRGSEAFF. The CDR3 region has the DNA TGTGCCAGCAGTCGCCTGCGGGGGAGTGAAGCTTTCTTT.